This T cell receptor beta chain came from a study of blood T cells in healthy people across ages. This clonotype has only a few counts. With a J-beta primer mix and a sample-barcoded 5' primer, a second PCR ran roughly 6 to 12 cycles. Each CDR3 protein is one row after TCRdb ran MiXCR on the 5' RACE reads. Found here are under 1,000,000 distinct CDR3 sequences, around 45% of them singletons; the top ten hold roughly 20%. Source material: blood. The clonotype originates from a man of 80 years or more in good health.

CDR3 DNA sequence: TGCGCCAGCAGCCCCCGGACAGAGAACACTGAAGCTTTCTTT. Protein product: CASSPRTENTEAFF. The V gene is TRBV5-1, the J gene TRBJ1-1, with a tentative D call TRBD1 (6 bases). CDR1 and CDR2 from the germline V gene are SGHRS and YFSETQ. The ends were cut back, 4 bases at V and 1 base at J, with 11 bases in the middle. There are 14 residues in the CDR3.